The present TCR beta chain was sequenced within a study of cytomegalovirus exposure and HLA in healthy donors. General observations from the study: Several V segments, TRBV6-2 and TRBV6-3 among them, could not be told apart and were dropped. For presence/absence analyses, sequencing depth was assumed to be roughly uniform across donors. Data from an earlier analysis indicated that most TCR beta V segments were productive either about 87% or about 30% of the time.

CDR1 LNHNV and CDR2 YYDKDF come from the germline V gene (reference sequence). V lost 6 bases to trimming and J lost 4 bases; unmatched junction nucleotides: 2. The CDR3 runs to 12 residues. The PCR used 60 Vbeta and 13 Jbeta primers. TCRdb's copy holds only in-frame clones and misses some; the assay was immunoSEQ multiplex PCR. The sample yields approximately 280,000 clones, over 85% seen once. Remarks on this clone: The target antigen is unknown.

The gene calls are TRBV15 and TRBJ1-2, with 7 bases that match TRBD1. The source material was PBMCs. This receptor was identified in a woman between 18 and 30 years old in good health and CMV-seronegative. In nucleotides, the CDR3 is TGTGCCACCAGGGGACAGCTCTATGGCTACACCTTC. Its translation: CATRGQLYGYTF. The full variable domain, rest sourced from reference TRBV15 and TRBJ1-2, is DAMVIQNPRYQVTQFGKPVTLSCSQTLNHNVMYWYQQKSSQAPKLLFHYYDKDFNNEADTPDNFQSRRPNTSFCFLDIRSPGLGDTAMYLCATRGQLYGYTFGSGTRLTVV.